This TCR beta chain was profiled in a study of cytomegalovirus exposure and HLA in healthy donors. Whole-study findings and limits: Donors belonging to an Asian-associated ancestry cluster reportedly showed fewer N-insertions in productive TCRs than the approximately 670-donor mean, according to what a later analysis found. Specific recognition of CMV antigens was confirmed in vitro for three chains (all CMV-associated). Later, an analysis showed that TCR beta chains associated with HLA were more clonally expanded than others that were equally common.

This clone is a singleton in its sample. Its antigen is unknown. Germline CDR1 is SGHTA and CDR2 is FQGTGA. The V segment lost 5 bases and the J segment 6 bases; nucleotides outside the gene matches: 11. This CDR3 contains 15 residues. The primer mix had 60 Vbeta and 13 Jbeta primers. The table came from immunoSEQ multiplex PCR; TCRdb's copy has only in-frame clones and leaves some out. The table records some 170,000 clones, roughly two thirds of them present only once. This receptor was identified in a woman aged 25 to 39 in good health and CMV-seronegative. This chain joins TRBV7-3 and TRBJ2-7, with 9 bases that match TRBD1. Material for sequencing was PBMCs. As DNA, the CDR3 is TGTGCCAGCAGCGCTACCCGGACAGGGGCGAGCGAGCAGTACTTC. Residues: CASSATRTGASEQYF. Filled out from reference TRBV7-3 and TRBJ2-7, the complete variable domain reads GAGVSQTPSNKVTEKGKYVELRCDPISGHTALYWYRQSLGQGPEFLIYFQGTGAADDSGLPNDRFFAVRPEGSVSTLKIQRTERGDSAVYLCASSATRTGASEQYFGPGTRLTVT.